This T cell receptor beta chain was sequenced for a study of CD8 T cells in ankylosing spondylitis. General observations from the study: Reportedly, matched ankylosing spondylitis synovial fluid was significantly enriched for disease-linked clones.

TCRdb called the 5' RACE reads again in MiXCR, with one record for every CDR3 protein. Of some 95,000 distinct CDR3 sequences listed, about 8.1% are singletons. This clonotype was seen repeatedly, ten times or more. The antigen remains undetermined. The sequence was obtained from a male donor with ankylosing spondylitis or in good health (not recorded which). The sequenced sample was blood, either unsorted or a sorted T cell fraction (not recorded which).

The CDR3 nucleotides read TGTGCCAGTAGTACGGGGGAGGCAAAAAACATTCAGTACTTC. Translated: CASSTGEAKNIQYF. V and J are TRBV19 and TRBJ2-4; a possible D gene is TRBD2 (6 bases). The ends were cut back, 4 bases at V and 4 bases at J, with 11 bases in the middle. Germline V gene lookup returns CDR1 LNHDA and CDR2 SQIVND (reference sequence). This CDR3 is 14 amino acids long.